Here is one TCR beta chain with its context. Its antigen is still unknown. No qualities accompany the bases; no much larger clone lies one base away. This specimen belongs to a study of T cell changes during pregnancy in multiple sclerosis (dated by TCRdb to about 2019). For context, the study as a whole: The study looked at changes in the T cell repertoire across pregnancy in women with multiple sclerosis.

Libraries were built with the immunoSEQ multiplex PCR assay. TCRdb stores this immuneACCESS table with in-frame sequences only. Part of the clones is absent; in the studies checked, under half of the shortfall reflects unresolved V genes, and no reason is known for the rest. The sample has about 83,000 clones on record, about 95% of them singletons. The top ten constitute 0.85% to 1.3% of the sample. The CDR3 has 15 amino acids, counting the end cysteine and phenylalanine. The retained sequence is limited to the CDR3, 45 bases, with the frame set at the first base. The germline V gene (reference sequence) provides CDR1 SGHNT and CDR2 YYREEE. The germline V end is reduced by 4 bases and the J end by 1 base; junction bases left unmatched: 5.

Sequenced material: peripheral blood, taken in the second trimester of pregnancy. The chain is encoded by TRBV5-4 joined to TRBJ2-5; 9 bases in the junction line up with TRBD2. This clonotype was sampled from a female donor with multiple sclerosis, enrolled in a pregnancy study. CDR3 sequence: CASSSSGSLQETQYF. The bases read TGTGCCAGCAGCAGTAGCGGGAGCCTCCAAGAGACCCAGTACTTC.